This T cell receptor beta chain stems from a study of T cell repertoires in cytomegalovirus infection. Study-wide context: Evidence of both CMV infection and a matching HLA type came from public TCR beta signatures.

Trimming took 3 bases from V and 6 from J, leaving 13 bases between them. The CDR3 consists of 14 residues. With regard to this clonotype: What it binds is unknown.

Study-wide results and limits: CMV-specific TCR beta clonotypes restricted by HLA-C were the ones dominating the ex vivo response. Identification of carriers of CMV plus the relevant HLA was performed using cumulative public TCR beta family frequency.

From the reads, TCRdb called clonotypes with MiXCR, one entry per CDR3 protein. The sample consists of under 850,000 distinct CDR3 sequences, around a third of them appearing once. The V and J genes are TRBV12-3 or TRBV12-4 and TRBJ2-3, with D perhaps TRBD1 or TRBD2 (5 bases each). This receptor was taken from a human donor in good health (CMV status not recorded). Some clones in this sample may be carry-over from other donors' samples. The input for sequencing was cultured PBMCs, taken from culture after CMV antigen stimulation. In nucleotides, the CDR3 is TGTGCCAGCAGTTTTGGGGGTCCGGGTGATACGCAGTATTTT. Residues: CASSFGGPGDTQYF.